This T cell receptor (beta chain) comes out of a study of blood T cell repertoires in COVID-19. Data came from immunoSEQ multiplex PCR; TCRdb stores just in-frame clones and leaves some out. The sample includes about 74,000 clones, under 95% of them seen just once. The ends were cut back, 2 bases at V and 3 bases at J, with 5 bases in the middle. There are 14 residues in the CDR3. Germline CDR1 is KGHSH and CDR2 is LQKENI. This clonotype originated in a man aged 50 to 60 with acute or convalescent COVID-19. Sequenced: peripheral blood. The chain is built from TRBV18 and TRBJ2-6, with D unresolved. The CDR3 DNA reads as TGTGCCAGCTCACCAGGCGGTGGGGCCAACGTCCTGACTTTC. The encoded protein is CASSPGGGANVLTF.